This TCR beta chain was obtained from a study of cytotoxic CD8 clonotypes in ibrutinib-treated CLL (dated by TCRdb to the early 2020s). Regarding the complete study: The cohort included roughly 15 treatment-naive and some 10 relapsed/refractory patients; under 18 were IGHV unmutated. Partial responses were observed in some 24 patients and complete responses in 2; after a median follow-up of around 68 months, remission was maintained in approximately 14 patients and progression was observed in around twelve. Response samples were obtained after a median of approximately 12 months of treatment, with a range of roughly 6 to 40 months. Samples averaged roughly 280,000 productive templates and 94,082 productive rearrangements. Of the approximately 86 people in the trial, roughly 27 had longitudinal samples available. Cryopreserved peripheral blood mononuclear cells were obtained before treatment, at response, and at either sustained remission or disease progression. Every sample from remission and from progressive disease was obtained while the patients were still on ibrutinib. Paper-wide results and their limitations: Baseline clonality was found to be higher than that of age-matched healthy donors and was strongly correlated with circulating CD8+ T-cell counts. Sampling times were not matched between sustained-remission and progressing patients, and lymph node repertoires were not studied. At ibrutinib response clonality went up, during sustained remission it held steady, and at progression it dropped back toward baseline. Public clonotypes were rare and either shrank or stayed stable during treatment, and the rise in clonality at ibrutinib response reflected expansion of private clonotypes.

Spanning cysteine to phenylalanine, the CDR3 consists of 13 amino acids. CDR3 DNA is the only sequence kept; it has 39 bases, read in frame from the first base. Per the germline V gene, MDHEN is the CDR1 and SYDVKM is the CDR2. Between the V and J ends, shortened by 2 bases and 5 bases respectively, the junction contains 9 bases. Worth noting for this clone: This receptor's antigen is unknown. No base quality values were provided; no much bigger clone lies one nucleotide off.

The sample's time point label is to be understood as: roughly 23 months on ibrutinib. Roughly 2.2 micrograms of genomic DNA were extracted from cryopreserved PBMCs for TCR beta library preparation. Longitudinal blood samples from CLL patients on ibrutinib monotherapy were analyzed using high-throughput TCR beta sequencing. The patients took part in an open-label, single-center phase 2 trial of ibrutinib monotherapy. A MiSeq instrument was used for deep resolution sequencing, which targeted depths ranging from 1 in 1 million up to 1 in 200,000 T cells, with coverage averaging 10x for each clonotype. The immunoSEQ hsTCRB Kit was used to generate the TCR beta libraries. As for how the authors treated the data: The data were analyzed with ImmunoSEQ Analyzer and ImmunoSEQ Data Assistant, and V, D and J gene assignments followed IMGT definitions. Clonality, which ranges from 0 to 1, was calculated as one minus the normalized Shannon entropy of productive rearrangement frequencies. Public clonotype analysis was restricted to overrepresented clonotypes comprising at least 0.05% of each patient's repertoire. Fewer than 15 repertoires from age-matched healthy donors, obtained from immuneACCESS, served as clonality controls. TCRdb mirrors the immuneACCESS table, restricted to in-frame sequences. Some clones are absent from its copies; in checked studies, under half trace to an unresolved V gene, and the reason for the others is unknown. That table gives V, J and clone size, and the DNA gave D and trimming. Within this sample are 25,000 to 30,000 clones, with more than 60% of them counted one time only. Of the sample, 45% to 65% is held by the ten largest clones.

The chain employs TRBV28 and TRBJ1-2; TRBD1 could be the D gene, as 5 bases match. This TCR was sampled from a human donor with chronic lymphocytic leukemia. The specimen was PBMCs, collected after 24 months of ibrutinib treatment. The CDR3 reads as follows: CASSLRQGYGYTF. The DNA is TGTGCCAGCAGTTTAAGGCAGGGTTATGGCTACACCTTC.